This note documents a single T cell receptor (beta chain) sequence. This specimen comes from a study of T cell responses to AZD1222 COVID-19 vaccine. Study-wide context: Second-dose intervals of approximately 4 or approximately 12 weeks were pooled.

The CDR3 sequence is 16 residues long. V was trimmed by 6 bases and J by 0 bases, leaving 17 bases between them. Germline CDR1 is MNHEY and CDR2 is SVGEGT. Profiled with immunoSEQ multiplex PCR; TCRdb holds only in-frame clones, not every one. The sample has 150,000 to 200,000 clones, around 92% seen once. The rearrangement links TRBV6-2 or TRBV6-3 to TRBJ1-2, with D possibly TRBD1 on 5 matching bases. Source: peripheral blood, taken on day 0 of AZD1222 vaccination. This clonotype was sampled from an adult in good health. The CDR3 DNA follows: TGTGCCAGCAGCCCCTTGACGACAGTAGCTAACTATGGCTACACCTTC. Amino acids: CASSPLTTVANYGYTF.